The T cell receptor beta chain described here comes from a study of naive and memory T cell subsets. Regarding the study as a whole: In naive cells, over 90% of TCR sequences were seen only once.

Details on this clonotype: Its antigen is not identified.

An equimolar mix of two oligonucleotides served as the beta constant-region primer for TRBC1 and TRBC2. Nested alpha and beta constant-region primers with the SP2 primer drove four PCR rounds on ligated cDNA. One entry per CDR3 protein results from TCRdb running MiXCR on the UMI-ligation and nested PCR reads. The sample has about 85,000 distinct CDR3 sequences; around 13% are singletons. This CDR3 comprises 15 residues. V was clipped by 4 bases and J by 7 bases; unmatched bases: 11. The V gene's germline CDR1 is MGHRA and CDR2 YSYEKL. This rearrangement joins TRBV4-1 to TRBJ1-2; 8 bases are shared with TRBD1. The sequencing input was central memory CD4+ T cells from blood. This clonotype was obtained from a human donor in good health. CDR3 protein: CASSPPGQELFGYTF. The CDR3 bases are TGCGCCAGCAGCCCGCCGGGACAGGAGTTATTTGGCTACACCTTC.